The rows below give T cell receptor beta chains drawn from one sample of a study of CD8 T cells in ankylosing spondylitis. Each CDR3 protein gets one entry after TCRdb re-called the 5' RACE reads with MiXCR. Of 130,000 or so distinct CDR3 sequences listed, approximately 17% are singletons. The specimen sequenced was blood, either unsorted or a sorted T cell fraction (not recorded which). These receptors were obtained from a male donor with ankylosing spondylitis. The CDR3 runs from the conserved cysteine through the conserved F or W. A D gene is named only where the DNA matches it firmly. Only some rows state a clone size, as once, few, many or a class for expanded clones.

clone_size j_call v_call d_call cdr3_nt cdr3_aa
few TRBJ2-4 TRBV4-1 . TGCGCCAGCAGCCAACCCCCGCAGGGAGATCCCAAAAACATTCAGTACTTC CASSQPPQGDPKNIQYF
. TRBJ2-5 TRBV25-1 TRBD1 TGTGCCAGCAGTGAAGGACAGGGTAGCAAAGAGACCCAGTACTTC CASSEGQGSKETQYF
. TRBJ1-5 TRBV10-3 TRBD1 TGTGCCATCAGTGCGGGACAGGGGGCAATTGGCAATCAGCCCCAGCATTTT CAISAGQGAIGNQPQHF
few TRBJ2-3 TRBV5-1 . TGCGCCAGCAGCTTTTCCCGGATCACAGATACGCAGTATTTT CASSFSRITDTQYF
many TRBJ1-5 TRBV25-1 . TGTGCCAGCAGTGAATCTGGGTATGGGCCCCAGCATTTT CASSESGYGPQHF
. TRBJ2-7 TRBV2 . TGTGCCAGCAGCGAAGTTCCGTCTGGGGAAGTTCCCGACGAGCAGTACTTC CASSEVPSGEVPDEQYF
few TRBJ2-2 TRBV27 . TGTGCCAGCAGTCTCCAGGGGTGGCGGAACACCGGGGAGCTGTTTTTT CASSLQGWRNTGELFF
. TRBJ2-5 TRBV7-9 . TGTGCCAGCAGCTTAGCATCCTTGGGATGGGAGACCCAGTACTTC CASSLASLGWETQYF
. TRBJ2-7 TRBV4-2 TRBD2 TGTGCCAGCAGCCAAGATGGGGGGACTAGCGGCTACGAGCAGTACTTC CASSQDGGTSGYEQYF
few TRBJ2-7 TRBV12-3/TRBV12-4 TRBD2 TGTGCCAGCAGAGAAGGGACTAGCGGTATATACGAGCAGTACTTC CASREGTSGIYEQYF
. TRBJ2-7 TRBV20-1 TRBD2 TGCAGTGTAGGACTAGCGGACTCCTACGAGCAGTACTTC CSVGLADSYEQYF
. TRBJ2-2 TRBV29-1 . TGCAGCGTTGAAGTTATCCCCGGGGAGCTGTTTTTT CSVEVIPGELFF
few TRBJ2-5 TRBV10-3 . TGTGCCATCAGTGAGTGGGTCCAAGAGACCCAGTACTTC CAISEWVQETQYF
. TRBJ2-1 TRBV5-1 . TGCGCCAGCAGCTTGGTCGCGGCAGGGATGAGCTCCTACAATGAGCAGTTCTTC CASSLVAAGMSSYNEQFF
many TRBJ2-7 TRBV29-1 TRBD1 TGCAGCGTTGAGGGGACAGGCTACGAGCAGTACTTC CSVEGTGYEQYF
. TRBJ2-1 TRBV4-2 . TGTGCCAGCAGCCAAGAAAGTGCTCGGGACCTATCCTACAATGAGCAGTTCTTC CASSQESARDLSYNEQFF
. TRBJ2-3 TRBV7-9 . TGTGCCAGCAGCCCCCAGGGTGGCGACACAGATACGCAGTATTTT CASSPQGGDTDTQYF
many TRBJ1-5 TRBV12-3/TRBV12-4 TRBD1 TGTGCCAGCAGCCAACACCCCGGGACAGGATTAAGCAATCAGCCCCAGCATTTT CASSQHPGTGLSNQPQHF
. TRBJ2-1 TRBV29-1 . TGCAGCGTTGAAGCAAGGTACAATGAGCAGTTCTTC CSVEARYNEQFF
many TRBJ1-5 TRBV5-1 . TGCGCCAGCAGGGGCGGGTACAATCAGCCCCAGCATTTT CASRGGYNQPQHF
few TRBJ2-2 TRBV6-4 . TGTGCCAGCAGACAGGAGAACACCGGGGAGCTGTTTTTT CASRQENTGELFF
once TRBJ2-5 TRBV4-3 TRBD2 TGCGCCAGCAGCCAAGGCAGCGGGATGGGAGAGACCCAGTACTTC CASSQGSGMGETQYF
. TRBJ2-7 TRBV27 . TGTGCCAGCAGTCCTCCCGAAAGGACATTTGAGCAGTACTTC CASSPPERTFEQYF
. TRBJ1-2 TRBV27 TRBD1 TGTGCCAGCAGTCTTGGGACAGGCAATGGCTACACCTTC CASSLGTGNGYTF
few TRBJ2-2 TRBV28 TRBD1 TGTGCCAGTAATGAAAGGATGGACAGGAAGGCCGGGGAGCTGTTTTTT CASNERMDRKAGELFF
few TRBJ2-3 TRBV5-4 TRBD2 TGTGCCAGCAGCTATGGCCGGACTAGCCGGGAACGTTCAGATACGCAGTATTTT CASSYGRTSRERSDTQYF
. TRBJ2-3 TRBV5-6 . TGTGCCAGCAGCCCTCCCTACCACAGGGAATCAGATACGCAGTATTTT CASSPPYHRESDTQYF
. TRBJ2-1 TRBV6-4 TRBD2 TGTGCCAGCAGTGACTCAGGGGCGGGAGACGAGCAGTTCTTC CASSDSGAGDEQFF
few TRBJ2-1 TRBV14 . TGTGCCAGCAGCCAAGCATCTTCCTCGCGGATCAATGAGCAGTTCTTC CASSQASSSRINEQFF
. TRBJ2-1 TRBV7-2 . TGTGCCAGCAGCTTAGCGGTGCTAGTCTCGAGTGATGAGCAGTTCTTC CASSLAVLVSSDEQFF
few TRBJ1-1 TRBV4-1 TRBD1 TGCGCCAGCAGCCATCCGGGACAGGGTGAAGCTTTCTTT CASSHPGQGEAFF
. TRBJ2-5 TRBV28 . TGTGCCAGCACCTCCGAAAGGACCCAGTACTTC CASTSERTQYF
few TRBJ1-5 TRBV4-1 . TGCGCCAGCAGGCGCGTCGGGGGCAATCAGCCCCAGCATTTT CASRRVGGNQPQHF
few TRBJ2-7 TRBV4-1 TRBD1 TGCGCCAGCAGTCTCAGGGGCTGGACAGGGATTAACGAGCAGTACTTC CASSLRGWTGINEQYF
. TRBJ2-2 TRBV27 TRBD1 TGTGCCAGCAGCCCGTTTGGGACAGGCACCAGGGAGCTGTTTTTT CASSPFGTGTRELFF